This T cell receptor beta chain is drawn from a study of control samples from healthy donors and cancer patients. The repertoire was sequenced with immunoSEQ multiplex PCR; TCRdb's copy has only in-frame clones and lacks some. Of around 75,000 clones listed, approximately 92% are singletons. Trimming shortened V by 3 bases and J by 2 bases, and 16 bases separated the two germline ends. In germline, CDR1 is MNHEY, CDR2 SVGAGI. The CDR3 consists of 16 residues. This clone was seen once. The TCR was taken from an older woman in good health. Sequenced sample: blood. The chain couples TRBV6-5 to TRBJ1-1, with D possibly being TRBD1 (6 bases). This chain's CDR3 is CASSYGRGPLNTEAFF. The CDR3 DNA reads TGTGCCAGCAGTTATGGCAGGGGCCCGCTTAACACTGAAGCTTTCTTT.